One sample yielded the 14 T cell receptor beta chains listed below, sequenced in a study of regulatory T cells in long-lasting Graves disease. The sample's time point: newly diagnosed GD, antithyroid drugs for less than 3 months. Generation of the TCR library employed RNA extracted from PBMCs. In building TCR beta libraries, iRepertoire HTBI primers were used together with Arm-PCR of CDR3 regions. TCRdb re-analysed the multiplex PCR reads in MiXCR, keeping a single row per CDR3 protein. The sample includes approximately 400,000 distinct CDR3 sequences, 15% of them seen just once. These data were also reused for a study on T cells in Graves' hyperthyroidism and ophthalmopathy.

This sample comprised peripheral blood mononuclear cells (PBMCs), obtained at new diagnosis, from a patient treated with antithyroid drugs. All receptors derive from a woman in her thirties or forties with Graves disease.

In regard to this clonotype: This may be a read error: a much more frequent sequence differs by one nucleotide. CDR3 sequence: CTTSDPRGGLAYEQYF. CDR3 nucleotides: TGTACCACCAGTGACCCGAGGGGGGGGCTAGCCTACGAGCAGTACTTC. The chain couples TRBV24-1 to TRBJ2-7; weak D call: TRBD2 (7 bases). There are 16 residues in the CDR3. CDR1 KGHDR and CDR2 SFDVKD come from the germline V gene.

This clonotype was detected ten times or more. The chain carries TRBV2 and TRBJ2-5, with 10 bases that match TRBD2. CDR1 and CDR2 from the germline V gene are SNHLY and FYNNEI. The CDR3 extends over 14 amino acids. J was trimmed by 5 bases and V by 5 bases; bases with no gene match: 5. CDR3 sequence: CASSSSGRGETQYF. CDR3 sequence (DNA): TGTGCCAGCAGTTCTAGCGGGAGAGGCGAGACCCAGTACTTC.

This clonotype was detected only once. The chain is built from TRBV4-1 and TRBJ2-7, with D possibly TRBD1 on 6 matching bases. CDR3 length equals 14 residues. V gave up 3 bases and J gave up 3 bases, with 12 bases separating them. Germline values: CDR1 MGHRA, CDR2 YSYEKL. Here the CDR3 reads CASSQKGQYYEQYF. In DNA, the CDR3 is TGCGCCAGCAGCCAGAAAGGACAGTACTACGAGCAGTACTTC.

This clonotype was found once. The CDR3 nucleotides are TGCGCCAGCAGCCTGATGGACAGGGGATACAATGAGCAGTTCTTC. Translation gives CASSLMDRGYNEQFF. The chain has TRBV5-1 and TRBJ2-1, with TRBD1 identical over 9 bases. The ends lost 4 bases at V and 4 bases at J; junction bases unmatched: 6. This CDR3 contains 15 residues. Germline lookup yields CDR1 SGHRS and CDR2 YFSETQ.

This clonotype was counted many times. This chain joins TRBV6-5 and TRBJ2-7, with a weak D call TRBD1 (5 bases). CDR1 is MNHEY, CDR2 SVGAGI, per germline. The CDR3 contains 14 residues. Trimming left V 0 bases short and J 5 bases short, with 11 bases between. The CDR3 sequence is CASSYSRTLDEQYF. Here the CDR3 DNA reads TGTGCCAGCAGTTACTCACGGACATTGGACGAGCAGTACTTC.

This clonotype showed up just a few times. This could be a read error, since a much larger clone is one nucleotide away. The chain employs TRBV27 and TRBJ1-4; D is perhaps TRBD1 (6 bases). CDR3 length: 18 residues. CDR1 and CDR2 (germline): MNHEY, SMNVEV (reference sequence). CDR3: CASSEDRDTGRLDEKLLF. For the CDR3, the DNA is TGTGCCAGCAGTGAAGATCGGGACACGGGAAGATTAGATGAAAAACTGCTTTTT.

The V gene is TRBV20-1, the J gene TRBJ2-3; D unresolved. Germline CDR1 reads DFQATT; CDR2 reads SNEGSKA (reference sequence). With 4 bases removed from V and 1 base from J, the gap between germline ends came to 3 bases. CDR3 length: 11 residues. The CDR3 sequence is CSAKGTDTQYF. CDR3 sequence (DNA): TGCAGTGCTAAAGGCACAGATACGCAGTATTTT.

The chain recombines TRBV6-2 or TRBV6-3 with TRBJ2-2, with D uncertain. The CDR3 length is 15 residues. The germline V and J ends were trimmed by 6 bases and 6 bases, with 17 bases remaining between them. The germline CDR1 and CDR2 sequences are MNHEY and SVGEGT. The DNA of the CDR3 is TGTGCCAGCAGGATCGGGTCTCGCGTTGCCGGGGAGCTGTTTTTT. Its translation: CASRIGSRVAGELFF.

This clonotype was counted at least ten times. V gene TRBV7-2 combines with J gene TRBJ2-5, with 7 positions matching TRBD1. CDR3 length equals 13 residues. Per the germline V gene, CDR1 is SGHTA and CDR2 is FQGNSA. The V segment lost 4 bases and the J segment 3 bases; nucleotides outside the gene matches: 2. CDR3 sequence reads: CASSSTGKETQYF. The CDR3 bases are TGTGCCAGCAGCTCGACAGGGAAAGAGACCCAGTACTTC.

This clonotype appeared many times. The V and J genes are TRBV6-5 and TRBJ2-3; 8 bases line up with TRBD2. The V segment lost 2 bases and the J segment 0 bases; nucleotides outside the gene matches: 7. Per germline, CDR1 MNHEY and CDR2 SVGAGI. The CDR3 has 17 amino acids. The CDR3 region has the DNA TGTGCCAGCAGTTACCAGGGACTAGATGTCAGCACAGATACGCAGTATTTT. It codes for CASSYQGLDVSTDTQYF.

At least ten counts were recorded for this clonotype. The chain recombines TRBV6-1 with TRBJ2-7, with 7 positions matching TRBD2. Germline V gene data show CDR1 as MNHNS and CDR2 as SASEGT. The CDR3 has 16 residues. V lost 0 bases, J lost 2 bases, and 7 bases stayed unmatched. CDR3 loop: CASSEAQGLPTYEQYF. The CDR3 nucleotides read TGTGCCAGCAGTGAAGCGCAGGGACTACCTACCTACGAGCAGTACTTC.

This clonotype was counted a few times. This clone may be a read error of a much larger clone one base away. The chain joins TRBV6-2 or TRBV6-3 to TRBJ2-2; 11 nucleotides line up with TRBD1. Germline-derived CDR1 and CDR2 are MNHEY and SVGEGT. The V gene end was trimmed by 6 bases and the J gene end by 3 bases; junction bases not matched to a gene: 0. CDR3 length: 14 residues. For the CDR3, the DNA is TGTGCCAGCAGGGGACAGGGGGACACCGGGGAGCTGTTTTTT. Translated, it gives CASRGQGDTGELFF.

CDR3 nucleotides: TGTGCCAGCAGCGTAGCTGTAGGACACACAGATACGCAGTATTTT. Protein: CASSVAVGHTDTQYF. The V gene is TRBV9, the J gene TRBJ2-3; perhaps TRBD1 as D (5 bases). Trimming cost V 0 bases and J 2 bases, with 10 bases left between them. CDR1 is SGDLS and CDR2 is YYNGEE in the germline V gene. This CDR3 spans 15 amino acids.

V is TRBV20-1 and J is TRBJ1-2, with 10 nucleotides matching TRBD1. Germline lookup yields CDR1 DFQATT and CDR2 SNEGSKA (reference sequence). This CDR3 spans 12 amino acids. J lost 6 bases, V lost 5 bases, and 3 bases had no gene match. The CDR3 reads CSAPGTGDGYTF. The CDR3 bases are TGCAGTGCTCCGGGGACAGGGGATGGCTACACCTTC.